The 10 T cell receptor beta chains reported below all come from one sample, sequenced in a study of T cell repertoires in cytomegalovirus infection (dated by TCRdb to between 2018 and 2021). Sequencing relied on an Illumina HiSeq 1500. TCRdb reprocessed the public reads (quality trimming at Q25 with fastp, clone calling with MiXCR) and kept in-frame beta chains. Identical CDR3 protein sequences are pooled into one entry, listed with their most common genes and DNA. A total of some 390,000 distinct CDR3 sequences appear in this sample, 15% to 20% of them only once. The ten top clones hold 8.7% of the sample. Sequencing used PBMCs. These receptors were obtained from a human donor in good health (CMV status not recorded). Some clones in this sample may be carry-over from other donors' samples.

This sequence joins TRBV7-9 and TRBJ1-4; TRBD1 matches at 7 bases. CDR3 length equals 17 residues. Germline CDR1 SEHNR, CDR2 FQNEAQ (reference sequence). With 0 bases clipped from V and 4 bases from J, the junction kept 8 bases outside the gene matches. The CDR3 is CASSLAPTGALNEKLFF. Here the CDR3 DNA reads TGTGCCAGCAGCTTAGCGCCTACAGGGGCCCTTAATGAAAAACTGTTTTTT.

The chain couples TRBV20-1 to TRBJ1-5; D uncertain. The CDR3 consists of 14 residues. The V gene lost 3 bases and the J gene lost 2 bases, with 11 bases spanning the gap. Germline CDR1 and CDR2: DFQATT and SNEGSKA (reference sequence). Here the CDR3 DNA reads TGCAGTGCTAGCCTGGGTGAAGGCAATCAGCCCCAGCATTTT. This gives the protein CSASLGEGNQPQHF.

Many counts were recorded for this clonotype. The chain links TRBV11-2 to TRBJ2-5; the D gene is possibly TRBD2 (5 bases). The CDR3 consists of 16 residues. CDR1 and CDR2 from the germline V gene are SGHAT and FQNNGV. V was pared by 1 base and J by 3 bases, with 15 bases between. The CDR3 loop is CASSLVPRRAEETQYF. DNA for the CDR3: TGTGCCAGCAGCTTAGTACCTAGGCGGGCCGAAGAGACCCAGTACTTC.

CDR3 loop: CSARNTRGPGNEQFF. CDR3 sequence (DNA): TGCAGTGCTAGAAATACGCGGGGCCCGGGCAATGAGCAGTTCTTC. This chain connects TRBV20-1 to TRBJ2-1, with D possibly being TRBD2 (6 bases). CDR1 and CDR2 from the germline V gene are DFQATT and SNEGSKA (reference sequence). The CDR3 consists of 15 residues. V lost 2 bases, J lost 6 bases, and 17 bases lay in between.

This rearrangement joins TRBV7-6 to TRBJ2-7; D is unresolved. The V end lost 5 bases, the J end lost 5 bases, and 28 bases lay between the germline ends. Germline V gene sequence: CDR1 SGHVS, CDR2 FNYEAQ. The CDR3 extends over 18 amino acids. This CDR3 reads CASSPSTDEQLPVDEQYF. CDR3 sequence (DNA): TGTGCCAGCAGCCCCAGCACAGATGAACAGTTGCCCGTGGACGAGCAGTACTTC.

The genes are TRBV20-1 and TRBJ2-7; D remains unclear. Germline V gene data show CDR1 as DFQATT and CDR2 as SNEGSKA (reference sequence). This CDR3 has 15 amino acids. V lost 4 bases, J lost 2 bases, and 18 bases lay in between. CDR3 coding DNA: TGCAGTGCTACATGGTCGGCAGGCTTAACCTACGAGCAGTACTTC. Protein sequence: CSATWSAGLTYEQYF.

This clonotype was detected once. The CDR3 DNA reads as TGTGCCAGCAGCCCGACAGGACTGTTTTTT. This codes for CASSPTGLFF. This chain links TRBV7-9 with TRBJ1-4; maybe TRBD1 (6 bases). Germline V gene sequence: CDR1 SEHNR, CDR2 FQNEAQ (reference sequence). V lost 5 bases and J 13 bases, leaving 8 bases between the germline ends. The CDR3 spans 10 residues.

This clonotype has ten or more counts. The chain uses TRBV7-2 and TRBJ2-5; TRBD2 matches at 8 bases. Per the germline V gene, CDR1 is SGHTA and CDR2 is FQGNSA. J was trimmed by 2 bases and V by 5 bases; bases with no gene match: 4. CDR3 size: 14 residues. CDR3 region: CASSLSGGQETQYF. The CDR3 DNA follows: TGTGCCAGCAGCCTCTCGGGGGGGCAAGAGACCCAGTACTTC.

This clonotype has at least ten counts. The rearrangement links TRBV18 to TRBJ2-7, with D unclear. Germline V lookup: CDR1 KGHSH, CDR2 LQKENI. V lost 4 bases and J 6 bases, leaving 13 bases between the germline ends. CDR3 size: 13 residues. The CDR3 loop reads CASSQSVYSEQYF. CDR3 bases: TGTGCCAGCTCACAATCCGTATATTCCGAGCAGTACTTC.

Written as DNA, the CDR3 is TGTGCCAGCAGCTTAGGGTGGGGACAGGGGGCGCCCCTCTGCTACAATGAGCAGTTCTTC. Amino acids: CASSLGWGQGAPLCYNEQFF. The V call is TRBV7-2, the J call TRBJ2-1; 12 bases line up with TRBD1. V lost 1 base to trimming and J lost 3 bases; unmatched junction nucleotides: 13. CDR1 is SGHTA and CDR2 is FQGNSA in the germline V gene. The CDR3 is 20 residues long. Combining the CDR3 with reference TRBV7-2 and TRBJ2-1 gives the whole variable domain GAGVSQSPSNKVTEKGKDVELRCDPISGHTALYWYRQSLGQGLEFLIYFQGNSAPDKSGLPSDRFSAERTGGSVSTLTIQRTQQEDSAVYLCASSLGWGQGAPLCYNEQFFGPGTRLTVL.